A single sample gave rise to the 2 T cell receptor beta chains below, sequenced in a study of T cells in Graves' hyperthyroidism and ophthalmopathy. The investigators amplified TCR beta CDR3 regions from RNA transcripts. The HTBI primer set drove a first-round RT-PCR of the TCR CDR3. Via MiXCR, TCRdb re-called the multiplex PCR reads, giving one row per CDR3 protein. The sample records roughly 380,000 distinct CDR3 sequences, 11% to 15% being singletons. Sequencing was carried out using blood. The receptors derive from a woman aged 55-70 years with Graves' hyperthyroidism.

This clonotype was seen at least ten times. This sequence joins TRBV12-3 or TRBV12-4 and TRBJ2-5; the D call may be TRBD1 or TRBD2 (5 bases each). V lost 4 bases, J lost 7 bases, and 13 bases lay in between. The CDR3 runs 13 residues. CDR3 in amino acids: CASSSAVQGTQYF. The CDR3 DNA reads TGTGCCAGCAGTTCAGCGGTTCAGGGGACCCAGTACTTC.

This clonotype was recorded at least ten times. The chain uses TRBV7-2 and TRBJ1-1, with 7 nucleotides matching TRBD1. The length of the CDR3 is 15 residues. Losses at the gene ends were 2 bases for V and 4 bases for J; bases not matched to a gene: 7. The germline V gene encodes CDR1 SGHTA and CDR2 FQGNSA. CDR3 protein: CASSLSWAGGTEAFF. CDR3 nucleotides: TGTGCCAGCAGCTTATCGTGGGCAGGGGGCACTGAAGCTTTCTTT.